One sample yielded the 26 T cell receptor beta chains listed below, sequenced in a study of T cells in Graves' hyperthyroidism and ophthalmopathy (dated by TCRdb to 2018 to 2020). Library preparation used multiplex PCR. TCRdb lists the instrument as Illumina HiSeq 2000. The TCR beta CDR3 regions were amplified from the RNA transcripts. For the first round of RT-PCR on the TCR CDR3, the HTBI primer set was used together with the Qiagen OneStep RT-PCR kit. Clones were called with MiXCR by TCRdb after fastp trimmed the public reads at Q25, and only in-frame beta chains were retained. CDR3 protein sequences are deduplicated, and each keeps its most common genes and DNA. The sample includes around 580,000 distinct CDR3 sequences, with roughly a sixth observed a single time. Jointly, the top ten make up under 20% of the sample. Sample: blood. The source of these receptors is a woman between 18 and 29 years old with Graves' hyperthyroidism.

The chain recombines TRBV29-1 with TRBJ2-3; D is undetermined. This CDR3 is 13 amino acids long. V lost 7 bases, J lost 0 bases, and 11 bases lay in between. In germline, CDR1 is SQVTM, CDR2 ANQGSEA. CDR3 region: CSARPDSTDTQYF. The CDR3 nucleotides read TGCAGCGCCCGCCCGGACAGCACAGATACGCAGTATTTT.

CDR3 region: CASSQKGMLQGYERRTTEAFF. The CDR3 bases are TGTGCCAGCAGCCAGAAGGGGATGCTACAGGGCTATGAGCGCAGAACGACTGAAGCTTTCTTT. This chain uses TRBV4-2 with TRBJ1-1; TRBD1 might be the D (6 bases). Trimming removed 3 bases at V and 5 bases at J, with 34 bases between. The CDR3 covers 21 residues. Germline CDR1 reads LGHNA; CDR2 reads YNFKEQ.

The table lists this clonotype with many counts. V is TRBV29-1 and J is TRBJ1-1, with TRBD1 matching over 8 bases. V trimming: 6 bases; J trimming: 1 base; junction bases outside the gene matches: 4. The CDR3 contains 13 residues. Germline loops: CDR1 SQVTM, CDR2 ANQGSEA. This CDR3 is CSVAGGPNTEAFF. For the CDR3, the DNA is TGCAGCGTCGCAGGGGGCCCGAACACTGAAGCTTTCTTT. Variable domain in full (rest from reference TRBV29-1 and TRBJ1-1): SAVISQKPSRDICQRGTSLTIQCQVDSQVTMMFWYRQQPGQSLTLIATANQGSEATYESGFVIDKFPISRPNLTFSTLTVSNMSPEDSSIYLCSVAGGPNTEAFFGQGTRLTVV.

The rearrangement links TRBV4-1 to TRBJ2-1; tentatively, D is TRBD1 (5 bases). CDR3 size: 15 residues. Germline values: CDR1 MGHRA, CDR2 YSYEKL. The V end lost 0 bases, the J end lost 6 bases, and 12 bases lay between the germline ends. This CDR3 reads CASSQDSGWGNEQFF. CDR3 DNA sequence: TGCGCCAGCAGCCAAGATTCAGGGTGGGGCAATGAGCAGTTCTTC.

This clonotype was counted many times. The CDR3 bases are TGTGCCAGCAGTGAACTGGGACCGAACACTGAAGCTTTCTTT. It encodes CASSELGPNTEAFF. The rearrangement uses TRBV2 and TRBJ1-1, with a tentative D call TRBD1 (5 bases). Germline CDR1 SNHLY, CDR2 FYNNEI. The CDR3 covers 14 residues. Trimming left V 2 bases short and J 1 base short, with 8 bases between.

This sequence joins TRBV29-1 and TRBJ2-1; 7 bases fit TRBD1. Germline V CDR1 and CDR2: SQVTM, ANQGSEA. The V gene end was trimmed by 7 bases and the J gene end by 12 bases; junction bases not matched to a gene: 6. The CDR3 extends over 10 amino acids. The CDR3 is CSAGQTTQFF. The CDR3 nucleotides are TGCAGCGCGGGACAGACAACGCAGTTCTTC.

This clonotype was detected ten times or more. In nucleotides, the CDR3 is TGTGCCAGCAGTGAAGTGAGGGTCTCCTACGAGCAGTACTTC. As protein: CASSEVRVSYEQYF. The chain has TRBV2 and TRBJ2-7, with D possibly matching TRBD2 (5 bases). The CDR3 runs to 14 residues. CDR1 and CDR2 from the germline V gene are SNHLY and FYNNEI. The V end lost 1 base, the J end lost 0 bases, and 7 bases lay between the germline ends.

This clonotype has ten or more counts. The V gene is TRBV7-2, the J gene TRBJ2-3; D not certain. The germline V and J ends were trimmed by 6 bases and 5 bases, with 6 bases remaining between them. Germline V gene sequence: CDR1 SGHTA, CDR2 FQGNSA. This CDR3 comprises 11 residues. Here the CDR3 reads CASRKLDTQYF. CDR3 bases: TGTGCCAGCAGAAAACTAGATACGCAGTATTTT.

This clonotype was recorded at least ten times. The J gene is TRBJ2-3, the V gene TRBV5-6; 8 nucleotides line up with TRBD1. J gave up 6 bases and V 5 bases, and 8 bases lay outside the gene matches. Germline V gene sequence: CDR1 SGHDT, CDR2 YYEEEE. This CDR3 region has 14 residues. In DNA, the CDR3 is TGTGCCAGCAGACCGCCACAGGGGGTTGATACGCAGTATTTT. Protein sequence: CASRPPQGVDTQYF.

The chain combines TRBV9 with TRBJ1-1, with a possible D match to TRBD1 (5 bases). Germline CDR1 SGDLS, CDR2 YYNGEE. Between the trimmed V and J ends, which lost 0 bases and 4 bases, there was a span of 7 bases. The CDR3 loop spans 13 amino acids. The CDR3 spells CASSVAGTTEAFF. The CDR3, as DNA: TGTGCCAGCAGCGTAGCGGGGACCACTGAAGCTTTCTTT. The entire variable domain, with the rest obtained from reference TRBV9 and TRBJ1-1, is as follows: DSGVTQTPKHLITATGQRVTLRCSPRSGDLSVYWYQQSLDQGLQFLIQYYNGEERAKGNILERFSAQQFPDLHSELNLSSLELGDSALYFCASSVAGTTEAFFGQGTRLTVV.

This clonotype has a handful of counts. The rearrangement uses TRBV19 and TRBJ2-2; 10 nucleotides align to TRBD2. Germline CDR1 and CDR2: LNHDA and SQIVND (reference sequence). The CDR3 is 17 residues long. The J segment lost 0 bases and the V segment lost 1 base, leaving 2 bases of the junction unmatched. CDR3 DNA: TGTGCCAGTAGTATAGGCCTAGCGGGGGCGAACACCGGGGAGCTGTTTTTT. Translation gives CASSIGLAGANTGELFF.

This chain joins TRBV11-1 and TRBJ2-1, with 10 bases fitting TRBD1. In germline, CDR1 is SGHAT, CDR2 FQDESV (reference sequence). There are 16 residues in the CDR3. V lost 5 bases to trimming and J lost 4 bases; unmatched junction nucleotides: 8. The CDR3 spells CASSEGWDRGYNEQFF. CDR3 DNA: TGTGCCAGCAGCGAAGGTTGGGACAGGGGATACAATGAGCAGTTCTTC.

Comments on this clonotype: Being one base from a much bigger clone, this may be a read error. J is TRBJ2-5 and V is TRBV7-2; D possibly corresponds to TRBD2 (6 bases). Germline CDR1 SGHTA, CDR2 FQGNSA. The CDR3 is 18 residues long. The CDR3 DNA reads TGTGCCACCAGCGGACCGACGCGGGGATCGGTCCCCCAAGAGACCCAGTACTTC. It codes for CATSGPTRGSVPQETQYF.

This clonotype has a handful of counts. The chain has TRBV5-8 and TRBJ2-5; D may match TRBD1 or TRBD2 (5 bases each). The CDR3 has 12 amino acids. Germline values: CDR1 SGHTS, CDR2 YDEGEE. V shed 9 bases and J shed 5 bases, with 14 bases lying between them. In DNA form, the CDR3 reads TGTGCCACCACGATTGGGGGTGAGACCCAGTACTTC. Translated, it gives CATTIGGETQYF.

A single count supports this clonotype. The chain couples TRBV5-1 to TRBJ2-7; 9 nucleotides agree with TRBD1. Germline V CDR1 and CDR2: SGHRS, YFSETQ. V dropped 2 bases and J dropped 6; count of bases not matched to a gene: 6. This CDR3 has 14 residues. Written as DNA, the CDR3 is TGCGCCAGCAGCTTCTGGGACAGGGAATCCGAGCAGTACTTC. Its protein is CASSFWDRESEQYF. Using reference TRBV5-1 and TRBJ2-7 for the parts outside the CDR3, the full variable domain is KAGVTQTPRYLIKTRGQQVTLSCSPISGHRSVSWYQQTPGQGLQFLFEYFSETQRNKGNFPGRFSGRQFSNSRSEMNVSTLELGDSALYLCASSFWDRESEQYFGPGTRLTVT.

The chain links TRBV6-1 to TRBJ2-7; 9 bases line up with TRBD1. In germline, CDR1 is MNHNS, CDR2 SASEGT. The CDR3 runs to 15 residues. The ends lost 4 bases at V and 1 base at J; junction bases unmatched: 5. CDR3 sequence (DNA): TGTGCCAGCAGTGTCTCCGGGACAGGGTCCTACGAGCAGTACTTC. Translation: CASSVSGTGSYEQYF.

The chain couples TRBV29-1 to TRBJ2-5, with no clear D. The ends were cut back, 2 bases at V and 1 base at J, with 20 bases in the middle. Germline CDR1 and CDR2: SQVTM and ANQGSEA. The CDR3 runs to 17 residues. The CDR3 here is CSVEMRTSFWSQETQYF. The CDR3 coding sequence is TGCAGCGTTGAAATGAGGACCTCGTTTTGGTCCCAAGAGACCCAGTACTTC.

The chain combines TRBV7-2 with TRBJ2-1, with a weak D call TRBD2 (5 bases). V was pared by 4 bases and J by 8 bases, with 12 bases between. Germline V gene lookup returns CDR1 SGHTA and CDR2 FQGNSA. The CDR3 is 13 residues long. The CDR3 protein is CASSSTKSYEQFF. The CDR3 DNA reads TGTGCCAGCAGCTCGACTAAATCTTATGAGCAGTTCTTC. Complete variable domain (other parts from reference TRBV7-2 and TRBJ2-1): GAGVSQSPSNKVTEKGKDVELRCDPISGHTALYWYRQSLGQGLEFLIYFQGNSAPDKSGLPSDRFSAERTGGSVSTLTIQRTQQEDSAVYLCASSSTKSYEQFFGPGTRLTVL.

This clonotype was detected ten times or more. This chain connects TRBV6-1 to TRBJ2-2; 8 bases fit TRBD2. Germline V gene data show CDR1 as MNHNS and CDR2 as SASEGT. This CDR3 contains 14 residues. V lost 3 bases and J lost 4; bases outside the gene matches: 1. The CDR3 DNA reads TGTGCCAGCAGTGACGGGAGGGCCACCGGGGAGCTGTTTTTT. Translation: CASSDGRATGELFF.

This clonotype has at least ten counts. The rearrangement uses TRBV3-1 and TRBJ2-1, with D perhaps TRBD2 (6 bases). The CDR3 has 14 residues. Germline V CDR1 and CDR2: LGHDT, YNNKEL (reference sequence). Trimming removed 8 bases from V and 6 bases from J, with 17 bases in between. CDR3 sequence reads: CASGTPPQVNEQFF. The DNA of the CDR3 is TGTGCCAGCGGGACTCCTCCTCAGGTCAATGAGCAGTTCTTC.

In its sample, this clonotype was seen many times. This chain uses TRBV20-1 with TRBJ1-2; a weak D match, TRBD1 (6 bases). Germline CDR1 reads DFQATT; CDR2 reads SNEGSKA (reference sequence). Deletions cut 3 bases from V and 8 bases from J, with 13 bases between. The CDR3 spans 12 residues. The CDR3 DNA sequence: TGCAGTGCTAGCGATAACAGGGTCGGCTACACCTTC. Its translation: CSASDNRVGYTF.

The table lists this clonotype with many counts. The chain joins TRBV6-1 to TRBJ2-5; D is possibly TRBD2 (5 bases). CDR1 is MNHNS and CDR2 is SASEGT in the germline V gene. This CDR3 has 16 residues. The V gene lost 1 base and the J gene lost 1 base, with 13 bases spanning the gap. Here the CDR3 DNA reads TGTGCCAGCAGTGAAGGCCCCGAGGGATCCCAAGAGACCCAGTACTTC. Encoded protein: CASSEGPEGSQETQYF.

This clonotype was recorded many times. The chain carries TRBV5-5 and TRBJ1-6; maybe TRBD1 (6 bases). The CDR3 length is 14 residues. The germline V and J ends were trimmed by 4 bases and 8 bases, with 13 bases remaining between them. CDR1 is SGHKS, CDR2 YYEKEE, per germline (reference sequence). In nucleotides, the CDR3 is TGTGCCAGCAGCCTAAGAAGGGGGGATTCACCCCTCCACTTT. It yields the protein CASSLRRGDSPLHF.

The rearrangement uses TRBV6-1 and TRBJ2-2; 8 nucleotides match TRBD1. V lost 3 bases to trimming and J lost 5 bases; unmatched junction nucleotides: 5. The CDR3 consists of 15 residues. Germline V gene lookup returns CDR1 MNHNS and CDR2 SASEGT. The CDR3 sequence: CASSDRQGITGELFF. The CDR3 bases are TGTGCCAGCAGTGACAGACAGGGGATTACCGGGGAGCTGTTTTTT.

In this sample, this clonotype turned up a few times. The gene calls are TRBV10-2 and TRBJ1-1; D is undetermined. V was shortened by 6 bases and J by 5 bases, with 13 bases between the two germline ends. This CDR3 has 13 amino acids. Per germline, CDR1 WSHSY and CDR2 SAAADI. As DNA, the CDR3 is TGCGCCAGCAGAGCCGGGCTTAAAACTGAAGCTTTCTTT. Protein: CASRAGLKTEAFF.

This clonotype turned up a few times. This chain links TRBV30 with TRBJ1-2; the D gene is possibly TRBD1 (6 bases). Per germline, CDR1 GTSNPN and CDR2 SVGIG (reference sequence). V was trimmed by 3 bases and J by 4 bases, leaving 12 bases between them. The CDR3 covers 13 residues. In DNA form, the CDR3 reads TGTGCCTGGAGGCAGGGGAAGCCCTATGGCTACACCTTC. As protein: CAWRQGKPYGYTF.